What follows describes a single T cell receptor beta chain. Trimming took 1 base from V and 1 from J; bases not matched to a gene: 3. The CDR3 is 16 amino acids. Germline-derived CDR1 and CDR2 are SGHDN and FVKESK. Profiling relied on immunoSEQ multiplex PCR, and the TCRdb table lists in-frame clones only, not all of them. This sample has more than 35,000 clones; roughly 80% occur once, and the top ten carry 13% to 15%. Time point indicated: pretreatment peripheral blood. The data are from a study of PD-L1 blockade in urothelial cancer. The wider study: Per blood sample, T cells had a median of roughly 140,000.

The chain joins TRBV14 to TRBJ2-3; TRBD2 agrees at 9 bases. The TCR originated in a man older than 75 with urothelial cancer. The sequenced sample was PBMCs, obtained around atezolizumab (anti-PD-L1) treatment. CDR3 loop: CASSQGLAARTDTQYF. The CDR3 DNA is TGTGCCAGCAGCCAAGGACTAGCGGCACGCACAGATACGCAGTATTTT.